These 21 T cell receptor beta chains were sequenced from one sample in a study of human T cells and chemical hapten exposure. From the RACE reads, TCRdb called clonotypes with MiXCR, one entry per CDR3 protein. In the table there are tens of thousands of distinct CDR3 sequences, 10% of which are singletons. Indicated time point: patch test 2, 6 weeks after DPC sensitization. Treatment given: therapeutic diphenylcyclopropenone sensitization with weekly scalp DPC. The sample was whole blood, taken in connection with sensitization to the hapten diphenylcyclopropenone (DPC). Receptors originate from a woman aged 50 to 60 with alopecia areata. Some clones in this sample may be carry-over from other donors' samples.

This clonotype was detected a few times. The V gene is TRBV28, the J gene TRBJ2-7, with D unresolved. Trimming cost V 4 bases and J 1 base, with 8 bases left between them. The CDR3 totals 13 residues. Germline CDR1 and CDR2: MDHEN and SYDVKM. The CDR3 DNA sequence: TGTGCCAGCAGTTGGTTCCTGTCCTACGAGCAGTACTTC. Amino acid sequence: CASSWFLSYEQYF.

This clonotype occurred a few times. V usage is TRBV21-1 and J usage is TRBJ1-2; the D call of TRBD1 is as the table states it, not checked on the DNA. TRBV21-1 is a documented pseudogene. There are 9 residues in the CDR3. The CDR3 sequence is CASNRDQCF. The CDR3 DNA reads as TGTGCCAGCAACCGGGACCAGTGCTTC.

The chain combines TRBV18 with TRBJ2-3; TRBD1 agrees at 7 bases. Germline V gene data show CDR1 as KGHSH and CDR2 as LQKENI. The CDR3 sequence is 15 residues long. Germline trimming cut 3 bases from V and 4 bases from J; bases unmatched to any gene: 7. The CDR3: CASSPRQGMADTQYF. CDR3 nucleotide sequence: TGTGCCAGCTCACCTCGACAGGGCATGGCAGATACGCAGTATTTT.

The table lists this clonotype with a few counts. The rearrangement links TRBV5-5 to TRBJ2-3; 7 bases are a match to TRBD2. The length of the CDR3 is 15 residues. V was clipped by 6 bases and J by 5 bases; unmatched bases: 12. Germline CDR1 and CDR2: SGHKS and YYEKEE (reference sequence). As DNA, the CDR3 is TGTGCCAGCACCCAATTGCCGACGGGAGGAGATACGCAGTATTTT. Translation: CASTQLPTGGDTQYF.

This clonotype was counted many times. The gene calls are TRBV25-1 and TRBJ2-7, with 7 bases lining up with TRBD2. The CDR3 spans 14 residues. The V gene end was trimmed by 6 bases and the J gene end by 6 bases; junction bases not matched to a gene: 11. From germline, CDR1 is MGHDK and CDR2 SYGVNS. The CDR3 sequence is CASREAGVSPEQYF. CDR3 DNA sequence: TGTGCCAGCAGGGAGGCGGGAGTTTCGCCCGAGCAGTACTTC.

This clonotype was detected a few times. The rearrangement joins TRBV20-1 to TRBJ2-5; 8 nucleotides align to TRBD2. Germline values: CDR1 DFQATT, CDR2 SNEGSKA (reference sequence). The CDR3 consists of 15 residues. J was trimmed by 5 bases and V by 0 bases; bases with no gene match: 8. The CDR3 region has the DNA TGCAGTGCTAGAGATGGGAGCGGGAGAGCCGAGACCCAGTACTTC. This gives the protein CSARDGSGRAETQYF.

This clonotype was counted a few times. The chain employs TRBV29-1 and TRBJ2-2, with unresolved D. Germline V gene data show CDR1 as SQVTM and CDR2 as ANQGSEA. This CDR3 is 12 amino acids long. The V end was cut by 3 bases, the J end by 2 bases, with 4 bases between. CDR3: CSVEVNTGELFF. CDR3 DNA: TGCAGCGTTGAGGTCAACACCGGGGAGCTGTTTTTT.

This clonotype has a count of ten or more. The chain is built from TRBV7-9 and TRBJ2-1; 10 bases fit TRBD2. The V gene's germline CDR1 is SEHNR and CDR2 FQNEAQ (reference sequence). After removal of 1 base from V and 8 bases from J, the junction contained 8 bases not matched to a gene. This CDR3 region has 16 residues. The CDR3 DNA reads as TGTGCCAGCAGCTTAGTCCGTCTAGCGGGAGACTATGAGCAGTTCTTC. It is translated as CASSLVRLAGDYEQFF.

The chain has TRBV5-1 and TRBJ2-1, with 10 positions matching TRBD2. V dropped 4 bases and J dropped 3; count of bases not matched to a gene: 19. The CDR3 sequence is 20 residues long. Germline CDR1 SGHRS, CDR2 YFSETQ. Written as DNA, the CDR3 is TGCGCCAGCAGCGCCGGACCCCGGGGAGCGGGAGGGCCGATCTACAATGAGCAGTTCTTC. This sequence encodes CASSAGPRGAGGPIYNEQFF.

This clonotype was observed at least ten times. The J gene is TRBJ1-4, the V gene TRBV27; D gene ambiguous. The CDR3 consists of 13 residues. V gave up 5 bases and J gave up 0 bases, with 4 bases separating them. Germline V gene lookup returns CDR1 MNHEY and CDR2 SMNVEV (reference sequence). CDR3: CASSPATNEKLFF. The DNA of the CDR3 is TGTGCCAGCAGTCCCGCAACTAATGAAAAACTGTTTTTT. The full variable domain, with the rest looked up from reference TRBV27 and TRBJ1-4, is EAQVTQNPRYLITVTGKKLTVTCSQNMNHEYMSWYRQDPGLGLRQIYYSMNVEVTDKGDVPEGYKVSRKEKRNFPLILESPSPNQTSLYFCASSPATNEKLFFGSGTQLSVL.

For this clonotype: Germline is not matched at one junction end, which may reflect a read error. The chain employs TRBV6-5 and TRBJ1-6, with a tentative D call TRBD1 (6 bases). From germline, CDR1 is MNHEY and CDR2 SVGAGI. This CDR3 comprises 15 residues. The DNA for the CDR3 is TGCTCCAGCAGCCCTCAGGGGATAGGAAATTCACCCCTCCACTTT. Residues: CSSSPQGIGNSPLHF.

The chain couples TRBV29-1 to TRBJ2-6, with D tentatively TRBD2 (7 bases). The V end was cut by 5 bases, the J end by 4 bases, with 21 bases between. From germline, CDR1 is SQVTM and CDR2 ANQGSEA. The CDR3 runs to 17 residues. The CDR3 DNA reads TGCAGCGTTTATCGCCGGGGGGCGCATTCCGGGGCCAACGTCCTGACTTTC. Amino acids: CSVYRRGAHSGANVLTF.

The V and J genes are TRBV10-1 and TRBJ1-1, with D perhaps matching TRBD1 (5 bases). Germline V gene sequence: CDR1 WNHNN, CDR2 SYGVQD (reference sequence). CDR3 length: 17 amino acids. The V end lost 0 bases, the J end lost 3 bases, and 17 bases lay between the germline ends. CDR3 in DNA: TGCGCCAGCAGTGAGTCCACAGGACTCGGGGTCGACACTGAAGCTTTCTTT. As protein: CASSESTGLGVDTEAFF.

In its sample, this clonotype was seen a few times. The V call is TRBV5-1, the J call TRBJ2-5, with TRBD2 matching over 10 bases. The CDR3 sequence is 15 residues long. Looked up from germline, CDR1 is SGHRS and CDR2 is YFSETQ. V lost 0 bases to trimming and J lost 1 base; unmatched junction nucleotides: 0. The CDR3 reads CASSLGLAGQETQYF. Written as DNA, the CDR3 is TGCGCCAGCAGCTTGGGACTAGCGGGCCAAGAGACCCAGTACTTC.

This clonotype was recorded at least ten times. This chain joins TRBV11-2 and TRBJ1-6; D gene uncertain. This CDR3 is built from 15 residues. Germline V gives CDR1 SGHAT, CDR2 FQNNGV. V lost 5 bases and J lost 7, with 15 bases in between. Here the CDR3 DNA reads TGTGCCAGCAGCCCCGCCGCCTTAGGCAATTCACCCCTCCACTTT. Translation: CASSPAALGNSPLHF. Full variable domain (outside the CDR3, taken from reference TRBV11-2 and TRBJ1-6): EAGVAQSPRYKIIEKRQSVAFWCNPISGHATLYWYQQILGQGPKLLIQFQNNGVVDDSQLPKDRFSAERLKGVDSTLKIQPAKLEDSAVYLCASSPAALGNSPLHFGNGTRLTVT.

This clonotype was observed many times. The chain employs TRBV7-2 and TRBJ1-1, with D unresolved. Germline CDR1 is SGHTA and CDR2 is FQGNSA. The CDR3 has 14 amino acids. V was clipped by 3 bases and J by 1 base, with 9 bases between them. CDR3 coding DNA: TGTGCCAGCAGCTTGGGCAGGACGAACACTGAAGCTTTCTTT. It yields the protein CASSLGRTNTEAFF.

This clonotype was detected ten times or more. CDR3 nucleotides: TGTGCCAGCAGCCACTCCGGCGCTAGCGGGAGAAATGAGCAGTTCTTC. Its protein product is CASSHSGASGRNEQFF. J is TRBJ2-1 and V is TRBV4-2; 10 positions agree with TRBD2. The V segment lost 3 bases and the J segment 7 bases; nucleotides outside the gene matches: 9. This CDR3 is 16 amino acids long. The germline CDR1 and CDR2 sequences are LGHNA and YNFKEQ.

About this clonotype itself: This could be a read error, since a much larger clone is one nucleotide away. J is TRBJ2-1 and V is TRBV18; a possible D gene is TRBD2 (7 bases). The germline V gene encodes CDR1 KGHSH and CDR2 LQKENI. This CDR3 region has 15 residues. The germline V and J ends were trimmed by 5 bases and 6 bases, with 17 bases remaining between them. CDR3 DNA: TGTGCCAGCTCATCAGGGGCTAGCGGAACCAATGAGCAGTTCTTC. It codes for CASSSGASGTNEQFF.

The chain has TRBV20-1 and TRBJ2-1, with 11 bases fitting TRBD2. Per germline, CDR1 DFQATT and CDR2 SNEGSKA (reference sequence). This CDR3 comprises 11 residues. The CDR3 is CRATSGRDQFF. DNA of the CDR3: TGCAGGGCCACTAGCGGGAGAGACCAGTTCTTC.

This clonotype appeared a single time. The chain combines TRBV10-3 with TRBJ2-1; D unresolved. Germline-derived CDR1 and CDR2 are ENHRY and SYGVKD. V lost 6 bases and J 5 bases, leaving 5 bases between the germline ends. The CDR3 runs to 11 residues. The CDR3 loop is CAIRRNNEQFF. In DNA form, the CDR3 reads TGTGCCATCAGACGCAACAATGAGCAGTTCTTC.

This clonotype showed up many times. The V call is TRBV30, the J call TRBJ1-1; D is uncertain. From germline, CDR1 is GTSNPN and CDR2 SVGIG (reference sequence). Trimming took off 2 bases at V and 0 bases at J, with 10 bases between the two ends. The CDR3 has 14 residues. The CDR3 bases are TGTGCCTGGAGTTCGACTTTTGTGAACACTGAAGCTTTCTTT. It encodes CAWSSTFVNTEAFF.